A single sample gave rise to the 18 T cell receptor beta chains below, sequenced in a study of molecular identifiers for immune sequencing clone quantification. TCRdb ran MiXCR on the PCR reads and lists one entry per CDR3 protein. The sample consists of 400,000 to 600,000 distinct CDR3 sequences, about a fifth of them appearing once. Sequences were obtained from naive CD8+ T cells from blood, with Jurkat cell RNA spiked in. Subset reported: FACS-sorted CD8+CD4-CCR7+CD45RA+ naive T cells. The receptors come from a human donor in good health. Some libraries in this study had Jurkat cell RNA spiked in.

This clonotype was seen ten or more times. The V and J genes are TRBV19 and TRBJ2-3, with D unclear. The CDR3 spans 13 residues. CDR1 and CDR2 from the germline V gene are LNHDA and SQIVND (reference sequence). V was trimmed by 2 bases and J by 1 base, leaving 4 bases between them. This chain's CDR3 is CASSISRTDTQYF. As DNA, the CDR3 is TGTGCCAGTAGTATATCGCGCACAGATACGCAGTATTTT.

This clonotype came up many times. The genes are TRBV6-2 or TRBV6-3 and TRBJ1-1; no definite D call. Looked up from germline, CDR1 is MNHEY and CDR2 is SVGEGT. V shed 6 bases and J shed 2 bases, with 22 bases lying between them. There are 17 residues in the CDR3. Here the CDR3 reads CASSLPGLGSGNTEAFF. DNA of the CDR3: TGTGCCAGCAGCCTCCCGGGCTTGGGTTCAGGTAACACTGAAGCTTTCTTT.

Comments on this clonotype: At one end the junction does not follow the germline gene, possibly because of a read error. This CDR3 reads CASSILGQAIYEQCF. Here the CDR3 DNA reads TGTGCCAGTAGTATACTAGGACAGGCGATCTACGAGCAGTGCTTC. This chain joins TRBV19 and TRBJ2-7; the match to TRBD1 covers 7 bases. CDR3 length: 15 amino acids. The germline V gene encodes CDR1 LNHDA and CDR2 SQIVND (reference sequence).

This clonotype occurred many times. The chain has TRBV10-1 and TRBJ2-1, with D hard to call. The CDR3 length is 14 residues. The V end lost 4 bases, the J end lost 0 bases, and 7 bases lay between the germline ends. CDR1 and CDR2 from the germline V gene are WNHNN and SYGVQD (reference sequence). CDR3 nucleotides: TGCGCCAGCAGTGTGATCAGCTCCTACAATGAGCAGTTCTTC. Protein sequence: CASSVISSYNEQFF.

This clonotype was counted ten times or more. This chain connects TRBV6-5 to TRBJ2-1, with a possible D match to TRBD2 (6 bases). V gave up 0 bases and J gave up 12 bases, with 15 bases separating them. This CDR3 is built from 14 residues. Germline-derived CDR1 and CDR2 are MNHEY and SVGAGI. CDR3 in amino acids: CASSYSSGGVGQFF. In DNA, the CDR3 is TGTGCCAGCAGTTACTCGAGTGGAGGGGTTGGGCAGTTCTTC.

With respect to this clonotype: A much larger clone differs from this one at a single base, so this may be a read error. The conserved phenylalanine or tryptophan normally closing the CDR3 is absent here, so this likely arose from a read error. This sequence joins TRBV24-1 and TRBJ2-1; TRBD1 is a possible D gene (6 bases). Germline-derived CDR1 and CDR2 are KGHDR and SFDVKD. There are 15 residues in the CDR3. Between the trimmed V and J ends, which lost 4 bases and 7 bases, there was a span of 16 bases. The CDR3: CATSDRRQDWNEQFL. The CDR3 DNA sequence: TGTGCCACCAGTGACCGTAGACAGGATTGGAATGAGCAGTTCCTC.

The genes are TRBV28 and TRBJ1-1, with D perhaps TRBD1 (5 bases). With 6 bases removed from V and 1 base from J, the gap between germline ends came to 18 bases. From germline, CDR1 is MDHEN and CDR2 SYDVKM. This CDR3 comprises 16 residues. The DNA for the CDR3 is TGTGCCAGCAGGACTGAAGAGACAGTTAGGAACACTGAAGCTTTCTTT. This sequence encodes CASRTEETVRNTEAFF. Full variable domain (missing parts from reference TRBV28 and TRBJ1-1): DVKVTQSSRYLVKRTGEKVFLECVQDMDHENMFWYRQDPGLGLRLIYFSYDVKMKEKGDIPEGYSVSREKKERFSLILESASTNQTSMYLCASRTEETVRNTEAFFGQGTRLTVV.

This clonotype was seen a handful of times. The chain has TRBV6-6 and TRBJ2-7, with 7 bases matching TRBD1. This CDR3 has 17 residues. The germline gives CDR1 MNHNY, CDR2 SVGAGI (reference sequence). V dropped 3 bases and J dropped 3; count of bases not matched to a gene: 14. DNA for the CDR3: TGTGCCAGCAGTTATTCCACGACAGGGCGGAAGGGCTACGAGCAGTACTTC. The encoded protein is CASSYSTTGRKGYEQYF.

At least ten counts were recorded for this clonotype. The V and J genes are TRBV29-1 and TRBJ1-2; D is unclear. The CDR3 consists of 12 residues. Trimming took off 3 bases at V and 7 bases at J, with 12 bases between the two ends. From germline, CDR1 is SQVTM and CDR2 ANQGSEA. The CDR3 nucleotides read TGCAGCGTTGACCCTAAAATTCCTGGCTACACCTTC. Translation gives CSVDPKIPGYTF.

This rearrangement joins TRBV9 to TRBJ2-7; unclear D gene. CDR3 length: 14 amino acids. V was clipped by 4 bases and J by 5 bases, with 16 bases between them. The germline CDR1 and CDR2 sequences are SGDLS and YYNGEE. Here the CDR3 reads CASSINTAAHEQYF. For the CDR3, the DNA is TGTGCCAGCAGCATAAACACCGCCGCCCACGAGCAGTACTTC. Looking up the rest from reference TRBV9 and TRBJ2-7 gives the full variable domain: DSGVTQTPKHLITATGQRVTLRCSPRSGDLSVYWYQQSLDQGLQFLIQYYNGEERAKGNILERFSAQQFPDLHSELNLSSLELGDSALYFCASSINTAAHEQYFGPGTRLTVT.

Remarks on this clonotype: Since a much larger clone is just one base distant, this may be a read error. Likely a read error: the CDR3 ends without its conserved phenylalanine or tryptophan. The chain is built from TRBV2 and TRBJ2-7; TRBD2 might be the D (6 bases). CDR1 and CDR2 from the germline V gene are SNHLY and FYNNEI. Trimming pared 1 base from V and 4 bases from J, leaving 20 bases between. CDR3 length equals 17 residues. CDR3 nucleotides: TGTGCCAGCAGTGAAGTCGCCGGCACCCCAGGAGGGTACGAGCAGTACCTC. Translating gives CASSEVAGTPGGYEQYL.

A few counts support this clonotype. The CDR3 sequence: CASIPPHSTGRDYGYTF. As DNA, the CDR3 is TGTGCCAGCATCCCCCCTCATTCGACGGGAAGGGACTATGGCTACACCTTC. The rearrangement uses TRBV7-9 and TRBJ1-2, with D unclear. Trimming pared 7 bases from V and 3 bases from J, leaving 24 bases between. Germline V gene lookup returns CDR1 SEHNR and CDR2 FQNEAQ (reference sequence). The CDR3 runs to 17 residues.

At least ten counts were recorded for this clonotype. The chain uses TRBV20-1 and TRBJ1-4, with D possibly matching TRBD1 (5 bases). The CDR3 runs to 16 residues. Germline V gene data show CDR1 as DFQATT and CDR2 as SNEGSKA (reference sequence). V gave up 5 bases and J gave up 1 base, with 17 bases separating them. The CDR3 DNA follows: TGCAGTGCTTTGAACAGGAGGGCTTTAACTAATGAAAAACTGTTTTTT. This codes for CSALNRRALTNEKLFF.

In its sample, this clonotype was seen many times. For the CDR3, the DNA is TGTGCCACCAGTGAATCGGGCCCGATCAGGCAGCCCCAGCATTTT. Amino acid sequence: CATSESGPIRQPQHF. This sequence joins TRBV24-1 and TRBJ1-5; D unclear. The CDR3 has 15 amino acids. Looked up from germline, CDR1 is KGHDR and CDR2 is SFDVKD. V lost 4 bases and J lost 7, with 16 bases in between.

This chain connects TRBV30 to TRBJ1-1; 7 bases map to TRBD1. With 4 bases clipped from V and 5 bases from J, the junction kept 13 bases outside the gene matches. CDR1 is GTSNPN, CDR2 SVGIG, per germline (reference sequence). This CDR3 contains 15 residues. The CDR3 DNA sequence: TGTGCCTGGACTGGCGGGGGCAGGGGGTGGACTGAAGCTTTCTTT. It specifies CAWTGGGRGWTEAFF.

A note on this clonotype: The CDR3 does not close with the conserved phenylalanine or tryptophan, likely indicating a read error. J is TRBJ2-1 and V is TRBV6-2 or TRBV6-3, with 9 bases identical to TRBD2. Germline trimming cut 4 bases from V and 6 bases from J; bases unmatched to any gene: 4. Germline CDR1 MNHEY, CDR2 SVGEGT. The CDR3 is made up of 14 amino acids. The CDR3 sequence is CASSFLAGINEQFL. DNA for the CDR3: TGTGCCAGCAGTTTCCTAGCGGGGATCAATGAGCAGTTCCTC.

On this clonotype itself: A much larger clone sits a single nucleotide away, making a read error possible. The rearrangement joins TRBV5-6 to TRBJ2-7; D tentatively fits TRBD1 or TRBD2 (5 bases each). Per the germline V gene, CDR1 is SGHDT and CDR2 is YYEEEE. The CDR3 length is 15 residues. CDR3 in amino acids: CASGLAGTGTYEQYF. Written as DNA, the CDR3 is TGTGCCAGCGGCTTGGCCGGGACGGGAACCTACGAGCAGTACTTC.

This clonotype was counted only a few times. The chain has TRBV10-3 and TRBJ1-1; D call uncertain. This CDR3 has 14 amino acids. V gave up 3 bases and J gave up 0 bases, with 8 bases separating them. Germline loops: CDR1 ENHRY, CDR2 SYGVKD. The CDR3 DNA follows: TGTGCCATCAGTGAAGGGCGAGTGAACACTGAAGCTTTCTTT. Residues: CAISEGRVNTEAFF.